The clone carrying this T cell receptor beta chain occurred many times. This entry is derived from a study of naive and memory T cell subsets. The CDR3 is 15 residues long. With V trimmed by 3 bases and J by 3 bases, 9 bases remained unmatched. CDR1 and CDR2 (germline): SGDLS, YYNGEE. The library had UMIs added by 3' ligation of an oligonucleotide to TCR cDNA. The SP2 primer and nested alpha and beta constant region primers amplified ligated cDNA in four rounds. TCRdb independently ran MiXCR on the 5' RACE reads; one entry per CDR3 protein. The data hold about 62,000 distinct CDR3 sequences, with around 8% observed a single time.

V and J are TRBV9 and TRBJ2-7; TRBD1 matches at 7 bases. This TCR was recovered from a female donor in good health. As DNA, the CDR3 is TGTGCCAGCAGCGAGACTCCGGGACAGCTCTACGAGCAGTACTTC. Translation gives CASSETPGQLYEQYF.